This T cell receptor (beta chain) was observed in a study of radiotherapy plus CTLA-4 blockade in lung cancer. Clones were sequenced by immunoSEQ multiplex PCR, and TCRdb holds only the in-frame ones, with some missing. The repertoire holds 80,000 to 95,000 clones, roughly 85% seen once, with 20% to 30% in the top ten. V was trimmed by 2 bases and J by 7 bases, leaving 18 bases between them. Germline CDR1 MGHDK, CDR2 SYGVNS. The CDR3 covers 16 residues. This clone was found once. This TCR was recovered from a human donor with non-small cell lung cancer that progressed on radiotherapy plus ipilimumab. The specimen was peripheral blood, collected from a patient treated with radiotherapy plus ipilimumab. This chain links TRBV25-1 with TRBJ1-5; D may be TRBD1 (5 bases). The CDR3 DNA is TGTGCCAGCAGTGAAACTTATTTCAGGGAGGACCAGCCCCAGCATTTT. As protein: CASSETYFREDQPQHF. Full variable domain (rest looked up from reference TRBV25-1 and TRBJ1-5): EADIYQTPRYLVIGTGKKITLECSQTMGHDKMYWYQQDPGMELHLIHYSYGVNSTEKGDLSSESTVSRIRTEHFPLTLESARPSHTSQYLCASSETYFREDQPQHFGDGTRLSIL.